This T cell receptor (beta chain) was recovered during a study of T cell responses to AZD1222 COVID-19 vaccine listed by TCRdb under 2021. A note on the overall study: TCR sequencing covered roughly 230 trial participants: 200 to 220 given two doses of AZD1222 and some 25 given two doses of MenACWY control vaccine. Trial participants were enrolled into age subgroups of 18-55, 56-69 and 70-plus years, which contained 148, 28 and 57 TCR-sequenced participants, respectively.

This sample's time point label indicates: about 28 days (+/-7) after the second vaccine dose. Because spike-specific TCR depth and breadth did not differ between the two schedules, AZD1222 recipients who got a second dose at roughly 4 weeks were pooled with those who got a second dose at roughly 12 weeks. Vaccinee samples came from UK trials COV001 and COV002, including a single-blind randomized controlled phase 2/3 trial of AZD1222 (ChAdOx1 nCoV-19) in healthy adults. Trial participant PBMC samples were collected at day 0 and day 28 after the second dose for TCRbeta chain sequencing. The CDR3 regions of human TCRbeta chains were subjected to immunosequencing. For the original study's pipeline: TCRs in the repertoires were matched against a reference library of SARS-CoV-2-specific TCRs that had been generated with the MIRA antigen-specificity platform. Breadth meant the fraction of unique TCRs that were SARS-CoV-2-associated, whereas depth meant the fraction of total T cells that were SARS-CoV-2-associated. Using the MIRA data, every spike-specific TCR was mapped to the spike region that the TCR reacted to and assigned to either a CD4 or a CD8 class. Log10-transformed breadth and depth values were compared by one-way ANOVA with Sidak's multiple comparisons tests. Held by TCRdb, this immuneACCESS table contains in-frame sequences only and omits some clones. Under half of the omission traces to an unresolved V gene where checked; the cause of the rest is unknown. Clonal size and the V and J genes are those of that table, whereas D and trimming came from the DNA. Here the sample has 110,000 to 150,000 clones; about nine tenths occur a single time. Around 3.5% of the sample is taken by the ten largest.

Results the study describes overall, beyond this receptor: After two AZD1222 doses, both the breadth and the depth of spike-specific TCRs were significantly higher than at day 0 and than in MenACWY recipients. Epitopes outside the regions mutated in the B.1.351 and B.1.1.7 variants were reportedly recognized by nearly half of the unique spike-specific TCRs. Because no day 14 peak-response samples were available, the repertoires could be characterized only after the peak T cell response. Participants were mostly white British and included more females than males, and it was suggested by the authors that clonal diversity may have been underestimated. In the small 56-69-year group, the increase in depth fell short of significance, most likely because of low power. Conclusions about previously exposed vaccinees are limited because only six or seven AZD1222 recipients were SARS-CoV-2 seropositive at baseline. CD4 TCRs associated with the vaccine covered the entire spike protein, and the dominant responses were in regions 160-218 and 743-854.

Worth noting for this clone: This clone's antigen is unknown. No base-level quality is on record; no much larger clone is a single base apart.

The CDR3 numbers 14 residues from cysteine through phenylalanine. The sequence is cut down to CDR3 DNA, 42 bases in frame from base 1. Relative to germline, V is 6 bases shorter and J is 9 bases shorter, with 16 bases between their ends. The CDR1 and CDR2 encoded by the germline V gene are SGHTS and YDEGEE. Here the sequenced sample was peripheral blood, taken 28 days after the second AZD1222 dose. The V gene is TRBV5-8 and the J gene is TRBJ1-6, with the D gene too uncertain to name. This clonotype was sampled from an adult who received the AZD1222 COVID-19 vaccine. The DNA sequence reads TGTGCCAGCACCCTCCCCGGGGTTAGTTCACCCCTCCACTTT. Its amino acids are CASTLPGVSSPLHF.